This T cell receptor (beta chain) originates from a study of metastatic and nonmetastatic thyroid tumors. On the study more broadly: Repertoires from malignant and benign thyroid patients were compared across blood and tumor or nodule tissue. Regarding the study as a whole: Reported TCR beta diversity, measured in blood and tumor, was significantly higher for malignant thyroid tumors than for benign nodules.

Germline V CDR1 and CDR2: MNHNS, SASEGT. CDR3 length: 13 residues. Germline trimming cut 10 bases from V and 5 bases from J; bases unmatched to any gene: 10. Authors' analysis steps: Built for papillary thyroid cancer, a distant-metastasis classifier drew on CDR3 differences across clinicopathological groups. Through MiXCR, TCRdb re-clonotyped the PCR reads. The V and J calls and clone size are TCRdb's, not the authors'. The sample lists approximately 19,000 clones; about 16% were seen once. This clone was picked up many times. Its antigen is not identified. Thyroid surgery took place with no prior treatment in any patient.

The sample comprised blood. The receptor's source is a female donor with papillary thyroid cancer or a benign thyroid nodule (not recorded which). Some clones in this sample may be carry-over from other donors' samples. V usage is TRBV6-1 and J usage is TRBJ2-5; TRBD1 matches at 7 bases. CDR3 sequence reads: CATGEGARETQYF. CDR3 bases: TGTGCCACCGGTGAGGGGGCGCGGGAGACCCAGTACTTC.